This TCR beta chain was sequenced in a study of glioma-infiltrating T cells after dendritic cell vaccination. Germline V gene sequence: CDR1 SGHNT, CDR2 YYREEE (reference sequence). The CDR3 is made up of 17 amino acids. J was trimmed by 1 base and V by 4 bases; bases with no gene match: 13. Described time point: after dendritic cell vaccination, including at tumor progression/relapse. The PCR used 60 V beta and 13 J beta primers. Repertoires were generated with immunoSEQ multiplex PCR, while TCRdb's copy carries only in-frame clones and drops some. The sample contains approximately 93,000 clones, approximately 81% of which appear only once.

The rearrangement joins TRBV5-4 to TRBJ1-1, with TRBD1 identical over 7 bases. Specimen: blood, collected after dendritic cell vaccination. This clonotype originated in a human donor with glioblastoma. Here the CDR3 reads CASSPNRGRLSNTEAFF. DNA of the CDR3: TGTGCCAGCAGCCCTAACAGGGGTCGGTTGTCGAACACTGAAGCTTTCTTT.